The source of this TCR beta chain is a study of blood T cell repertoires in COVID-19. Overall study: The samples span acute and convalescent COVID-19 from the United States, Italy and Spain. PBMCs, B-cell-depleted T cells, or T cells provided the cDNA or gDNA that made up the material.

Original data processing: Cell counts per sample came from amplifying reference gene primers. Profiling relied on immunoSEQ multiplex PCR, and the TCRdb table lists in-frame clones only, not all of them. Clone size and the V and J calls come from that table; the DNA yielded D and trimming. The sample records about 41,000 clones, around 82% being singletons. CDR1 is SGHNT, CDR2 YYREEE, per germline (reference sequence). CDR3 length: 13 amino acids. V dropped 4 bases and J dropped 7 bases, with 9 bases sitting between them. The sequencing input was peripheral blood. This clonotype originated in a woman at least 80 years old with active or convalescent COVID-19. V usage is TRBV5-4 and J usage is TRBJ1-6, with no clear D. The CDR3 loop is CASSTVTNSPLHF. For the CDR3, the DNA is TGTGCCAGCAGCACCGTGACAAATTCACCCCTCCACTTT.